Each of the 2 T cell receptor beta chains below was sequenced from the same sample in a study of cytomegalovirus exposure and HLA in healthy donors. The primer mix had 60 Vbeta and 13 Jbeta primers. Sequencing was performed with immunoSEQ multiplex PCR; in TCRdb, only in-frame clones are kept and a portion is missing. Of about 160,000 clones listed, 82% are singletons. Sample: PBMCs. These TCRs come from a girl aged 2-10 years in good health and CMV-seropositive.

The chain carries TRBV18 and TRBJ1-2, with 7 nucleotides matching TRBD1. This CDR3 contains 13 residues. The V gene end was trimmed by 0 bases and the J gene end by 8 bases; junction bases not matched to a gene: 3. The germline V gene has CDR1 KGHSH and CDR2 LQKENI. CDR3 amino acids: CASSPPTGPGYTF. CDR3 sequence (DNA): TGTGCCAGCTCACCACCGACAGGGCCCGGCTACACCTTC. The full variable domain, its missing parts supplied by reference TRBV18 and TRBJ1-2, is NAGVMQNPRHLVRRRGQEARLRCSPMKGHSHVYWYRQLPEEGLKFMVYLQKENIIDESGMPKERFSAEFPKEGPSILRIQQVVRGDSAAYFCASSPPTGPGYTFGSGTRLTVV.

The chain's CDR3 is CASSQVGGTNNEQFF. The CDR3 region has the DNA TGTGCCAGCAGCCAAGTTGGCGGGACTAACAATGAGCAGTTCTTC. The genes are TRBV4-2 and TRBJ2-1; 7 bases fit TRBD2. This CDR3 is 15 amino acids long. Losses at the gene ends were 1 base for V and 5 bases for J; bases not matched to a gene: 5. In germline, CDR1 is LGHNA, CDR2 YNFKEQ.